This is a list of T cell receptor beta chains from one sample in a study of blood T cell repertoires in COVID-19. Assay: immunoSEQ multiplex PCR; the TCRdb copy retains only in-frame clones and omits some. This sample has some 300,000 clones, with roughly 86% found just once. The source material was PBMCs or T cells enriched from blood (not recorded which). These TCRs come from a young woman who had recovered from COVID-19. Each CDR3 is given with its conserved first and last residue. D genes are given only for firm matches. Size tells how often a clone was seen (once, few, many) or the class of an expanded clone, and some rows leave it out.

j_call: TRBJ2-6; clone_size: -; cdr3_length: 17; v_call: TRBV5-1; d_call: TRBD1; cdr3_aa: CASSLGTGSAGANVLTF; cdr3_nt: TGCGCCAGCAGCTTGGGGACAGGGAGCGCTGGGGCCAACGTCCTGACTTTC
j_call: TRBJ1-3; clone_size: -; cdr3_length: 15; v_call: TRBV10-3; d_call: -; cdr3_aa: CAISRGGSSGNTIYF; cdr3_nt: TGTGCCATCAGCAGGGGTGGAAGCTCTGGAAACACCATATATTTT
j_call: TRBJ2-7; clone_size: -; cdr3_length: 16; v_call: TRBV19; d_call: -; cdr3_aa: CASSSFGLVDGDEQYF; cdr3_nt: TGTGCCAGTAGTTCCTTCGGACTTGTGGACGGTGACGAGCAGTACTTC
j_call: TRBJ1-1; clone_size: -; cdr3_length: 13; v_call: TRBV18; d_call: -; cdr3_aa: CASSARDNTEAFF; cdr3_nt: TGTGCCAGCTCAGCCAGGGATAACACTGAAGCTTTCTTT
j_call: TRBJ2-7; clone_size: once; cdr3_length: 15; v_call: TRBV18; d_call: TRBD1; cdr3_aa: CASSPAGTGTYEQYF; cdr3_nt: TGTGCCAGCTCACCGGCCGGGACAGGGACCTACGAGCAGTACTTC
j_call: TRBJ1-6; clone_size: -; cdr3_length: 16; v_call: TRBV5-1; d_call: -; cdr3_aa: CASSLAGSGGDSPLHF; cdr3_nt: TGCGCCAGCAGCTTGGCGGGATCGGGCGGTGATTCACCCCTCCACTTT
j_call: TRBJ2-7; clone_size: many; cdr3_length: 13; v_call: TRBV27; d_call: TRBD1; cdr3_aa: CASSTGQVYEQYF; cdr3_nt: TGTGCCAGCAGTACGGGACAGGTTTACGAGCAGTACTTC
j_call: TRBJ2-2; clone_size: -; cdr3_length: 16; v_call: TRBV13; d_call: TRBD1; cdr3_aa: CASSVGGRRYTGELFF; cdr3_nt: TGTGCCAGCAGCGTAGGGGGCAGAAGATACACCGGGGAGCTGTTTTTT
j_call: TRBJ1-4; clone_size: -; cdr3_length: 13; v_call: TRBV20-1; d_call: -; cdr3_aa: CSASPATNEKLFF; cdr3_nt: TGCAGTGCTAGTCCTGCAACTAATGAAAAACTGTTTTTT
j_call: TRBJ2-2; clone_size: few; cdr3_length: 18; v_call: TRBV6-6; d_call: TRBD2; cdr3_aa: CASSPVAGGPWGPGELFF; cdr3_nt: TGTGCCAGCAGTCCCGTAGCGGGAGGGCCCTGGGGCCCCGGGGAGCTGTTTTTT
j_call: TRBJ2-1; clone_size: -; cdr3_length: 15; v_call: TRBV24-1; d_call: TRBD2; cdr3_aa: CATSFYAGGSDEQFF; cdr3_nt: TGTGCCACCAGTTTCTATGCGGGAGGGTCCGATGAGCAGTTCTTC
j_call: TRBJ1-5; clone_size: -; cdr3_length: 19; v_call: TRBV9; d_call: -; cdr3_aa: CASSGNYGQIKFGYQPQHF; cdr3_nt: TGTGCCAGCAGCGGCAATTACGGACAGATAAAGTTTGGATATCAGCCCCAGCATTTT
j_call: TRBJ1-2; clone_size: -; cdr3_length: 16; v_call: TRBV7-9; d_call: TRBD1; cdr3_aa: CASSTSYRGKGYGYTF; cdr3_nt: TGTGCCAGCAGCACTTCTTACAGGGGGAAGGGATATGGCTACACCTTC
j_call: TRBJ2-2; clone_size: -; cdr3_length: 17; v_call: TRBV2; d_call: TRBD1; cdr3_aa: CASSATLGTENTGELFF; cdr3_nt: TGTGCCAGCAGTGCTACTCTTGGGACAGAGAACACCGGGGAGCTGTTTTTT
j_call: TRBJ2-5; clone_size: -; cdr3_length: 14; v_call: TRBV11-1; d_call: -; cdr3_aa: CASNLGMYQETQYF; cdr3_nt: TGTGCCAGCAACCTCGGGATGTACCAAGAGACCCAGTACTTC
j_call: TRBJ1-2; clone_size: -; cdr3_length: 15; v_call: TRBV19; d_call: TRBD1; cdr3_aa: CASRLQEGAYKSYTF; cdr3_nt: TGTGCCAGTAGACTTCAAGAGGGGGCGTATAAGAGCTACACCTTC
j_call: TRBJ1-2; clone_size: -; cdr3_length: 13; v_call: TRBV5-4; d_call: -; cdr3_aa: CASSLTDSRGYTF; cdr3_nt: TGTGCCAGCAGCTTGACCGACAGCCGGGGCTACACCTTC
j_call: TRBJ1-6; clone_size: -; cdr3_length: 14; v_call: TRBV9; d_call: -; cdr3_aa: CASSSEAAAVPLHF; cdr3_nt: TGTGCCAGCAGCTCCGAGGCGGCAGCCGTACCCCTCCACTTT
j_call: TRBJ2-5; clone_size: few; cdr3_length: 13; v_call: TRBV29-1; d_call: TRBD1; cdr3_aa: CSVGGQGPETQYF; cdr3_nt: TGCAGCGTTGGGGGACAGGGTCCAGAGACCCAGTACTTC
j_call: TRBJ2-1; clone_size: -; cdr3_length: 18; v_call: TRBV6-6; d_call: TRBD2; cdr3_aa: CASSRIVLAGDPYNEQFF; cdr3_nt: TGTGCCAGCAGTCGTATCGTTTTAGCGGGAGATCCCTACAATGAGCAGTTCTTC
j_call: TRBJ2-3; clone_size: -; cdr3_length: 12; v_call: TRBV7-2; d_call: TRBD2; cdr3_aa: CASSAPGLVLYF; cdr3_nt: TGTGCCAGCAGCGCCCCGGGACTAGTTCTGTATTTT
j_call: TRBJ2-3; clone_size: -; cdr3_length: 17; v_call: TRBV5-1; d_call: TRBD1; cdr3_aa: CASSLGTGLQSTDTQYF; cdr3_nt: TGCGCCAGCAGCTTGGGGACAGGGCTCCAAAGCACAGATACGCAGTATTTT
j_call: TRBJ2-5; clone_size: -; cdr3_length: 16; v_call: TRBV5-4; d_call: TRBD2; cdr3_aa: CASSRLAGGIQETQYF; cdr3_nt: TGTGCCAGCAGCAGACTAGCGGGAGGGATACAAGAGACCCAGTACTTC
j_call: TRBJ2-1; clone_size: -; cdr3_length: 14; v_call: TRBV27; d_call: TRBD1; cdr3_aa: CASSRGTGFNEQFF; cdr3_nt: TGTGCCAGCAGTCGCGGGACAGGGTTCAATGAGCAGTTCTTC
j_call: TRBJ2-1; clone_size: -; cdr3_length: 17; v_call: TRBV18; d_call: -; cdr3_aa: CASSPPTTDRSYNEQFF; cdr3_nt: TGTGCCAGCTCACCTCCTACTACGGACAGATCCTACAATGAGCAGTTCTTC
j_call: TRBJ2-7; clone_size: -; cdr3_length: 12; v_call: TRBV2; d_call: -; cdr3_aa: CASTLEGPEQYF; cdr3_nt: TGTGCCAGCACCCTGGAGGGGCCCGAGCAGTACTTC
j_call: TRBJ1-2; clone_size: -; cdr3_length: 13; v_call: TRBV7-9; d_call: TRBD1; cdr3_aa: CASSLTGDDGYTF; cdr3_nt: TGTGCCAGCAGCTTGACAGGGGACGATGGCTACACCTTC
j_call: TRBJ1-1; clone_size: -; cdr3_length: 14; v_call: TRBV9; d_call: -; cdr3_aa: CASSVAPAGTEAFF; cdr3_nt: TGTGCCAGCAGCGTAGCTCCGGCAGGCACTGAAGCTTTCTTT
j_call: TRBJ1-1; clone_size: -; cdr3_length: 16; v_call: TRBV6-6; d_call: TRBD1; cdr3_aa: CASSPGQGRGSTEAFF; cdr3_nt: TGTGCCAGCAGCCCCGGACAGGGGCGAGGATCCACTGAAGCTTTCTTT
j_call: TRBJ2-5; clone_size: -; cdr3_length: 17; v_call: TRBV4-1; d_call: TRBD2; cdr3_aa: CASSHTGGLSEEETQYF; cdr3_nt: TGCGCCAGCAGCCACACTGGGGGACTATCAGAGGAAGAGACCCAGTACTTC
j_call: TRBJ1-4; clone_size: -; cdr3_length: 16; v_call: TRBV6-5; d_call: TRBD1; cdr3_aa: CASSYSSGQGNEKLFF; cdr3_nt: TGTGCCAGCAGTTACTCGTCTGGACAGGGGAATGAAAAACTGTTTTTT
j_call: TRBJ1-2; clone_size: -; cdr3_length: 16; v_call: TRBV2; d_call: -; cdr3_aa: CASSRSQGLGVAGYTF; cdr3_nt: TGTGCCAGCAGTCGTAGCCAGGGGTTGGGAGTGGCTGGCTACACCTTC
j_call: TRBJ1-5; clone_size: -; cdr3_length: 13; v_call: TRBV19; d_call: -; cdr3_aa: CASSIPTGQPQHF; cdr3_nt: TGTGCCAGTAGTATTCCCACGGGTCAGCCCCAGCATTTT
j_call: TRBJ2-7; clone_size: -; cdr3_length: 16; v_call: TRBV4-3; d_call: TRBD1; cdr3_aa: CASSYSGTGESYEQYF; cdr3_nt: TGCGCCAGCAGCTACTCCGGGACAGGGGAATCCTACGAGCAGTACTTC
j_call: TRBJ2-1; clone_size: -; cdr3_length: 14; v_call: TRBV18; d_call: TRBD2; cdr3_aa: CASSPPGLAFEQFF; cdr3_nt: TGTGCCAGCTCACCCCCGGGACTAGCCTTCGAGCAGTTCTTC
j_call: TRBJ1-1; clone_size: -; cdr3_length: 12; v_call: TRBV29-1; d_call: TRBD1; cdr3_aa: CSGRQGNTEAFF; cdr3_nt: TGCAGCGGGAGACAGGGGAACACTGAAGCTTTCTTT
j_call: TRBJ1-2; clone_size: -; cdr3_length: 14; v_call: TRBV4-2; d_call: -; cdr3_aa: CASSQDLRFYGYTF; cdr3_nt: TGTGCCAGCAGCCAAGATTTGCGTTTCTATGGCTACACCTTC